This TCR beta chain was captured in a study of T cell changes during pregnancy in multiple sclerosis. Between the trimmed V and J ends, which lost 0 bases and 4 bases, there was a span of 11 bases. The CDR3 spans 15 residues. Per germline, CDR1 MRHNA and CDR2 SNTAGT. Assay used: immunoSEQ multiplex PCR; TCRdb lists only in-frame clones, some missing. The repertoire includes fewer than 90,000 clones, approximately 94% of them detected once, and about 0.78% sits in the top ten. The source material was peripheral blood, sampled in the third trimester of pregnancy. The gene calls are TRBV6-4 and TRBJ2-3, with a possible D match to TRBD2 (5 bases). This sequence was found in a female donor with multiple sclerosis, enrolled in a pregnancy study. This CDR3 is CASSDSRAGADTQYF. The CDR3, as DNA: TGTGCCAGCAGTGACTCCCGGGCGGGCGCAGATACGCAGTATTTT.